The clone carrying this T cell receptor beta chain was seen only a few times. Only in-frame clones appear in the TCRdb table, and some are missing; sequencing was by immunoSEQ multiplex PCR. The table records 120,000 or so clones, about 95% of them present only once. Germline V gives CDR1 SGHTA, CDR2 FQGNSA. The V and J ends lost 4 bases and 8 bases, in that order; junction bases with no gene match: 8. The CDR3 length is 15 residues. The entry originates in a study of control samples from healthy donors and cancer patients. Material: blood. The chain employs TRBV7-2 and TRBJ1-6; 7 bases align to TRBD1. The clonotype comes from a man aged 25-45 years in good health. The CDR3 DNA reads as TGTGCCAGCAGCTCAGGACAGGCGAGACATTCACCCCTCCACTTT. It yields the protein CASSSGQARHSPLHF.